A single sample gave rise to the 30 T cell receptor beta chains below, sequenced in a study of neoadjuvant anti-PD-1 for oral cavity cancer. Sequenced by immunoSEQ multiplex PCR; TCRdb stores in-frame clones only, minus some. Seen here are about 20,000 clones, around three quarters observed once, and the top ten hold 2.7%. This specimen was PBMCs, taken before nivolumab (anti-PD-1) treatment. Source of these receptors: a person between 35 and 79 years old with oral cavity squamous cell carcinoma.

The sample holds a few counts of this clone. The chain combines TRBV7-9 with TRBJ2-2; D gene uncertain. The CDR3 runs 14 residues. The ends were cut back, 1 base at V and 8 bases at J, with 11 bases in the middle. Germline V lookup: CDR1 SEHNR, CDR2 FQNEAQ (reference sequence). Written as DNA, the CDR3 is TGTGCCAGCAGCTTAGTCCCTCCCGATGGGGAGCTGTTTTTT. The encoded protein is CASSLVPPDGELFF.

The CDR3 DNA follows: TGCAGCGTTGAATCGGCAGGGGGCGGTGTTGGCGGGGAGCTGTTTTTT. It encodes CSVESAGGGVGGELFF. This chain connects TRBV29-1 to TRBJ2-2, with 8 nucleotides matching TRBD1. Trimming cost V 2 bases and J 7 bases; bases outside gene matches: 12. From germline, CDR1 is SQVTM and CDR2 ANQGSEA. The CDR3 runs 16 residues.

The rearrangement joins TRBV11-2 to TRBJ1-1; D not resolved. The V and J ends lost 0 bases and 1 base respectively, with 9 bases between them. Germline CDR1 is SGHAT and CDR2 is FQNNGV. The CDR3 consists of 15 residues. The CDR3 region is CASSLERARNTEAFF. The CDR3 DNA is TGTGCCAGCAGCTTAGAAAGGGCCCGGAACACTGAAGCTTTCTTT.

V gene TRBV28 combines with J gene TRBJ1-2; D gene unclear. Germline-derived CDR1 and CDR2 are MDHEN and SYDVKM. This CDR3 comprises 13 residues. V lost 1 base, J lost 8 bases, and 11 bases lay in between. The CDR3 spells CASSLSSPRGYTF. The CDR3 DNA reads TGTGCCAGCAGTTTATCTAGCCCGAGGGGCTACACCTTC.

V gene TRBV6-6 combines with J gene TRBJ2-3; no reliable D call. Trimming stripped 6 bases from V and 1 base from J, with 11 bases between. Germline lookup yields CDR1 MNHNY and CDR2 SVGAGI (reference sequence). The CDR3 totals 14 residues. The chain's CDR3 is CASRPDPRTDTQYF. The CDR3 nucleotides read TGTGCCAGCAGGCCTGATCCGCGCACAGATACGCAGTATTTT.

This chain joins TRBV6-1 and TRBJ2-1; 7 nucleotides agree with TRBD2. The CDR3 runs to 18 residues. V dropped 6 bases and J dropped 4; count of bases not matched to a gene: 18. The germline gives CDR1 MNHNS, CDR2 SASEGT. CDR3 amino acids: CASSEQSPPAGTYNEQFF. The CDR3 DNA follows: TGTGCCAGCAGCGAACAGTCCCCCCCAGCGGGGACTTACAATGAGCAGTTCTTC.

This chain links TRBV29-1 with TRBJ2-2; D is perhaps TRBD1 (5 bases). V gave up 7 bases and J gave up 8 bases, with 17 bases separating them. Germline V lookup: CDR1 SQVTM, CDR2 ANQGSEA. This CDR3 contains 13 residues. CDR3 bases: TGCAGCGGCTTAGACAGAGGTGGTGGGGAGCTGTTTTTT. Its translation is CSGLDRGGGELFF.

J is TRBJ2-7 and V is TRBV15; maybe TRBD1 (6 bases). This CDR3 has 14 amino acids. Trimming took 1 base from V and 5 from J, leaving 12 bases between them. Germline CDR1 reads LNHNV; CDR2 reads YYDKDF (reference sequence). CDR3 sequence: CATSRAGQIDEQYF. CDR3 coding DNA: TGTGCCACCAGCAGAGCTGGACAGATCGACGAGCAGTACTTC. Combining the CDR3 with reference TRBV15 and TRBJ2-7 gives the whole variable domain DAMVIQNPRYQVTQFGKPVTLSCSQTLNHNVMYWYQQKSSQAPKLLFHYYDKDFNNEADTPDNFQSRRPNTSFCFLDIRSPGLGDTAMYLCATSRAGQIDEQYFGPGTRLTVT.

J is TRBJ2-2 and V is TRBV11-2; TRBD2 matches 12 bases. V was clipped by 2 bases and J by 6 bases; unmatched bases: 1. Looked up from germline, CDR1 is SGHAT and CDR2 is FQNNGV. The CDR3 consists of 15 residues. The CDR3 DNA follows: TGTGCCAGCAGCTTACGACTAGCGGGAGCCGGGGAGCTGTTTTTT. This translates into CASSLRLAGAGELFF.

This clone was found once. V and J are TRBV2 and TRBJ1-4; TRBD1 matches 8 bases. This CDR3 is 15 amino acids long. Unmatched junction bases numbered 4, after V lost 4 bases and J lost 3 bases. CDR1 SNHLY and CDR2 FYNNEI come from the germline V gene. The CDR3 DNA sequence: TGTGCCAGCAGTGCTCAACAGGGGGCTAATGAAAAACTGTTTTTT. Its protein is CASSAQQGANEKLFF.

This chain joins TRBV6-6 and TRBJ1-3, with D hard to call. The V gene lost 6 bases and the J gene lost 3 bases, with 9 bases spanning the gap. CDR1 MNHNY and CDR2 SVGAGI come from the germline V gene (reference sequence). The CDR3 consists of 13 residues. CDR3 bases: TGTGCCAGCAGCCCAAACGTTGGAAACACCATATATTTT. This gives the protein CASSPNVGNTIYF.

V gene TRBV5-1 combines with J gene TRBJ1-1; D remains ambiguous. The CDR3 sequence is 13 residues long. Trimming took 1 base from V and 5 from J, leaving 9 bases between them. Germline CDR1 SGHRS, CDR2 YFSETQ. CDR3 nucleotides: TGCGCCAGCAGCTTGATGGAGCGAACTGAAGCTTTCTTT. Translating gives CASSLMERTEAFF.

This rearrangement joins TRBV5-8 to TRBJ2-1, with 7 bases lining up with TRBD1. Germline-derived CDR1 and CDR2 are SGHTS and YDEGEE. The CDR3 contains 14 residues. The junction had 12 bases not matched to a gene; V was cut back by 9 bases and J by 6 bases. For the CDR3, the DNA is TGTGCCAACCCTCGACAGGGTCTCTTCAATGAGCAGTTCTTC. Its translation is CANPRQGLFNEQFF.

The count of this clone is one. This chain links TRBV11-2 with TRBJ2-5; TRBD2 agrees at 7 bases. The CDR3 sequence is 16 residues long. Germline CDR1 SGHAT, CDR2 FQNNGV. V was clipped by 5 bases and J by 4 bases; unmatched bases: 13. CDR3: CASSMGVGRRGETQYF. In DNA form, the CDR3 reads TGTGCCAGCAGCATGGGGGTCGGGAGGAGGGGAGAGACCCAGTACTTC.

The sample holds a few counts of this clone. The V call is TRBV5-1, the J call TRBJ1-1; TRBD1 might be the D (5 bases). The germline V gene encodes CDR1 SGHRS and CDR2 YFSETQ. The CDR3 has 14 residues. Deletions cut 0 bases from V and 7 bases from J, with 13 bases between. The CDR3 here is CASSLEARGNEAFF. In DNA, the CDR3 is TGCGCCAGCAGCTTGGAGGCACGGGGGAATGAAGCTTTCTTT.

Concerning this clone itself: At one boundary the junction diverges from the germline segment, which might be a read error. The CDR3 DNA follows: TGTGCCAGCAGTTTCCGGACTAGCGGGAGTCCTTCCTCCCACGAGCAGTACTTC. It is translated as CASSFRTSGSPSSHEQYF. The chain links TRBV27 to TRBJ2-7, with TRBD2 identical over 13 bases. CDR1 and CDR2 (germline): MNHEY, SMNVEV (reference sequence). The CDR3 has 18 amino acids.

The V and J genes are TRBV7-6 and TRBJ2-3; 8 bases are a match to TRBD2. CDR3 length: 14 residues. V was clipped by 3 bases and J by 3 bases; unmatched bases: 2. From germline, CDR1 is SGHVS and CDR2 FNYEAQ. CDR3 in amino acids: CASSLTSVTDTQYF. CDR3 nucleotide sequence: TGTGCCAGCAGCTTGACTAGCGTGACAGATACGCAGTATTTT.

This clone was found once. The V gene is TRBV11-3, the J gene TRBJ2-1; TRBD2 agrees at 10 bases. V trimming: 5 bases; J trimming: 0 bases; junction bases outside the gene matches: 1. Germline V gene data show CDR1 as SGHNT and CDR2 as YENEEA. The CDR3 is 15 amino acids. CDR3 region: CASSTSGNSYNEQFF. DNA for the CDR3: TGTGCCAGCAGCACTAGCGGGAACTCCTACAATGAGCAGTTCTTC.

The V and J genes are TRBV30 and TRBJ1-1, with a possible D match to TRBD1 (5 bases). Trimming took off 0 bases at V and 7 bases at J, with 9 bases between the two ends. The germline V gene has CDR1 GTSNPN and CDR2 SVGIG (reference sequence). The CDR3 length is 12 residues. The CDR3 DNA is TGTGCCTGGAGTGTCCTACAGGTTGAAGCTTTCTTT. It specifies CAWSVLQVEAFF.

CDR3 DNA: TGTGCCAGCAGCCCGCCCTTGGCTAGCGGGAGGCGAGGTGAGCAGTTCTTC. Protein product: CASSPPLASGRRGEQFF. The genes are TRBV5-6 and TRBJ2-1, with 11 bases lining up with TRBD2. V was clipped by 4 bases and J by 9 bases; unmatched bases: 15. Germline CDR1 is SGHDT and CDR2 is YYEEEE. The CDR3 sequence is 17 residues long.

The genes are TRBV6-6 and TRBJ2-7; TRBD2 aligns across 12 bases. The CDR3 runs 15 residues. Germline V gene lookup returns CDR1 MNHNY and CDR2 SVGAGI (reference sequence). The trim removed 7 bases at V and 2 bases at J, leaving 6 bases unmatched. The DNA for the CDR3 is TGTGCCAGCACCGATCTAGCGGGAGGGCCCTACGAGCAGTACTTC. Residues: CASTDLAGGPYEQYF.

The chain is built from TRBV6-6 and TRBJ2-3, with 14 bases matching TRBD2. This CDR3 is built from 16 residues. With V trimmed by 6 bases and J by 2 bases, 4 bases remained unmatched. Germline CDR1 is MNHNY and CDR2 is SVGAGI (reference sequence). CDR3 sequence: CASSRTSGRLTDTQYF. The CDR3 DNA reads TGTGCCAGCAGCCGGACTAGCGGGAGGCTCACAGATACGCAGTATTTT.

The chain links TRBV27 to TRBJ2-7, with D uncertain. The CDR3 sequence is 13 residues long. The V gene's germline CDR1 is MNHEY and CDR2 SMNVEV (reference sequence). Deletions cut 2 bases from V and 2 bases from J, with 7 bases between. The CDR3 here is CASSLGLTYEQYF. The DNA of the CDR3 is TGTGCCAGCAGTTTAGGGCTAACCTACGAGCAGTACTTC.

This sequence joins TRBV27 and TRBJ2-7; weak D call: TRBD1 (6 bases). The CDR3 loop spans 14 amino acids. From germline, CDR1 is MNHEY and CDR2 SMNVEV (reference sequence). V was trimmed by 4 bases and J by 3 bases, leaving 13 bases between them. CDR3: CASSSRDTDYEQYF. CDR3 in DNA: TGTGCCAGCAGTTCCCGGGACACAGACTACGAGCAGTACTTC.

This chain connects TRBV6-1 to TRBJ1-2; tentative D call: TRBD1 (6 bases). CDR3 length equals 15 residues. CDR1 is MNHNS, CDR2 SASEGT, per germline. The ends were cut back, 3 bases at V and 1 base at J, with 12 bases in the middle. The CDR3 region is CASSDRTANNYGYTF. CDR3 bases: TGTGCCAGCAGTGATCGGACAGCTAATAACTATGGCTACACCTTC.

The chain couples TRBV6-1 to TRBJ2-5; no definite D call. The CDR3 has 13 residues. V lost 7 bases to trimming and J lost 5 bases, with 14 bases between them. Per the germline V gene, CDR1 is MNHNS and CDR2 is SASEGT. The CDR3 sequence: CASTPDPGETQYF. The CDR3, as DNA: TGTGCCAGCACCCCAGATCCCGGGGAGACCCAGTACTTC.

This rearrangement joins TRBV15 to TRBJ2-5, with 11 bases identical to TRBD2. The CDR3 is 18 amino acids. V lost 1 base and J lost 4; bases outside the gene matches: 11. The germline gives CDR1 LNHNV, CDR2 YYDKDF (reference sequence). This CDR3 is CATSRGSGRAIVGETQYF. CDR3 DNA: TGTGCCACCAGCAGAGGTAGCGGGAGGGCGATCGTAGGAGAGACCCAGTACTTC.

J is TRBJ1-1 and V is TRBV6-1; weak D call: TRBD1 (5 bases). This CDR3 has 12 residues. The germline gives CDR1 MNHNS, CDR2 SASEGT. V was shortened by 2 bases and J by 6 bases, with 7 bases between the two germline ends. The CDR3 bases are TGTGCCAGCAGTGAAATAGGGGCTGAAGCTTTCTTT. Translation gives CASSEIGAEAFF.

The chain employs TRBV6-1 and TRBJ1-3, with D hard to call. This CDR3 is built from 13 residues. V lost 3 bases, J lost 2 bases, and 5 bases lay in between. The V gene's germline CDR1 is MNHNS and CDR2 SASEGT. For the CDR3, the DNA is TGTGCCAGCAGTGACGGTCCTGGAAACACCATATATTTT. It codes for CASSDGPGNTIYF.

This chain's CDR3 is CSVEGSGSGNWYNEQFF. The CDR3 DNA follows: TGCAGCGTTGAGGGTAGCGGGAGCGGCAATTGGTACAATGAGCAGTTCTTC. V gene TRBV29-1 combines with J gene TRBJ2-1; TRBD2 aligns across 9 bases. This CDR3 contains 17 residues. V lost 3 bases, J lost 4 bases, and 13 bases stayed unmatched. Germline loops: CDR1 SQVTM, CDR2 ANQGSEA.